Listed below are T cell receptor beta chains from one sample, sequenced in a study of beta chain features in type 1 diabetes. Method: immunoSEQ multiplex PCR; TCRdb's copy keeps in-frame clones and lacks some. The sample consists of about 220,000 clones, roughly a tenth of them appearing once. Sample: central memory CD4+ T cells from blood. These receptors were obtained from a man aged 18 to 30 in good health. The CDR3 runs from the conserved cysteine through the conserved F or W. A D gene is named only where the DNA matches it firmly. Size is stated for part of the rows, as once, few or many counts, or as a class when the clone is expanded.

TRBV15	few	TRBJ2-1	TRBD1	CATSRGGRPPRTGERYNEQFF	TGTGCCACCAGCAGAGGGGGCCGGCCCCCGCGAACAGGGGAGCGATACAATGAGCAGTTCTTC
TRBV10-1	-	TRBJ2-7	-	CASSRGDGVSEQYF	TGCGCCAGCAGCAGGGGGGACGGGGTTTCAGAGCAGTACTTC
TRBV12-5	few	TRBJ2-5	-	CASGLDRSLAQETQYF	TGTGCTAGTGGTTTGGATCGGAGTTTGGCGCAAGAGACCCAGTACTTC
TRBV19	few	TRBJ2-7	TRBD2	CASSPRSGEYQQYF	TGTGCCAGTAGCCCAAGAAGCGGGGAATACCAGCAGTACTTC
TRBV11-2	-	TRBJ2-7	TRBD1	CASSLDKGTGEQYF	TGTGCCAGCAGCTTAGATAAAGGGACAGGTGAGCAGTACTTC
TRBV29-1	few	TRBJ2-7	-	CSVAWRAEAYEQYF	TGCAGCGTCGCCTGGAGGGCGGAAGCCTACGAGCAGTACTTC
TRBV29-1	-	TRBJ2-1	TRBD2	CSVDWTSGGNEQFF	TGCAGCGTTGACTGGACTAGCGGGGGTAATGAGCAGTTCTTC
TRBV7-2	few	TRBJ2-1	-	CASSLQQSSYNEQFF	TGTGCCAGCAGCTTGCAGCAGAGCTCCTACAATGAGCAGTTCTTC
TRBV2	-	TRBJ2-7	TRBD2	CASSRLAGAYEQYF	TGTGCCAGCAGTAGACTAGCGGGAGCCTACGAGCAGTACTTC
TRBV15	many	TRBJ2-3	-	CATSRGAGNTDTQYF	TGTGCCACCAGCAGAGGTGCGGGGAACACAGATACGCAGTATTTT
TRBV30	-	TRBJ1-5	-	CAWSVRGGGNQPQHF	TGTGCCTGGAGTGTAAGGGGGGGAGGCAATCAGCCCCAGCATTTT
TRBV28	-	TRBJ1-4	-	CASSPYRATNEKLFF	TGTGCCAGCAGTCCCTACAGGGCAACTAATGAAAAACTGTTTTTT
TRBV29-1	-	TRBJ2-3	TRBD2	CSVEDLTSGRFGTQYF	TGCAGCGTTGAAGATCTAACTAGCGGGAGGTTTGGTACGCAGTATTTT
TRBV11-2	few	TRBJ2-3	-	CASSSPRGRGTDTQYF	TGTGCCAGCAGCTCCCCGAGGGGAAGGGGCACAGATACGCAGTATTTT
TRBV7-2	-	TRBJ2-5	-	CASSLLETQYF	TGTGCCAGCAGCTTATTGGAGACCCAGTACTTC
TRBV30	-	TRBJ1-4	-	CAWSVDWSMFF	TGTGCCTGGAGTGTCGATTGGTCTATGTTTTTT
TRBV6-1	-	TRBJ2-7	TRBD1	CASTIGTAAYEQYF	TGTGCCAGCACTATCGGGACAGCAGCCTACGAGCAGTACTTC
TRBV6-6	-	TRBJ1-4	-	CASSSRRNEKLFF	TGTGCCAGCAGTTCCAGACGGAATGAAAAACTGTTTTTT
TRBV5-1	-	TRBJ1-5	-	CASSLVGGAEPQHF	TGCGCCAGCAGCTTGGTGGGGGGCGCGGAGCCCCAGCATTTT
TRBV11-2	-	TRBJ2-1	-	CASSLVASEYNEQFF	TGTGCCAGCAGCTTAGTGGCTAGCGAGTACAATGAGCAGTTCTTC
TRBV19	-	TRBJ2-1	TRBD1	CASSIGQARYNEQFF	TGTGCCAGTAGTATCGGACAGGCCCGCTACAATGAGCAGTTCTTC
TRBV7-8	-	TRBJ2-1	TRBD2	CASSPRLAGDFYEQFF	TGTGCCAGCAGCCCTCGACTAGCGGGAGACTTCTATGAGCAGTTCTTC
TRBV14	few	TRBJ2-1	TRBD2	CASSQLARAGLAYNEQFF	TGTGCCAGCAGCCAACTCGCGAGGGCGGGACTAGCTTACAATGAGCAGTTCTTC
TRBV5-4	-	TRBJ2-7	TRBD2	CASSVLAGGHSYEQYF	TGTGCCAGCAGCGTCTTAGCGGGAGGGCACTCCTACGAGCAGTACTTC
TRBV4-1	-	TRBJ1-4	-	CASSQDSGQDEKLFF	TGCGCCAGCAGCCAAGACTCGGGGCAGGATGAAAAACTGTTTTTT
TRBV7-9	many	TRBJ2-3	TRBD2	CASSLGLATQYF	TGTGCCAGCAGCTTAGGACTAGCGACGCAGTATTTT
TRBV19	few	TRBJ2-7	-	CASSIEGNPSYEQYF	TGTGCCAGTAGTATTGAGGGGAATCCCTCCTACGAGCAGTACTTC
TRBV27	-	TRBJ1-5	-	CASSLGYTNQPQHF	TGTGCCAGCAGTTTGGGGTATACCAATCAGCCCCAGCATTTT
TRBV5-1	few	TRBJ1-1	TRBD1	CASSLGTGERAFF	TGCGCCAGCAGCTTGGGCACAGGGGAGAGAGCTTTCTTT
TRBV11-1	few	TRBJ1-3	-	CASTDRKRGNTIYF	TGTGCCAGCACCGATCGGAAGCGGGGTAACACCATATATTTT
TRBV6-6	-	TRBJ2-5	TRBD2	CASSRTSGGVETQYF	TGTGCCAGCAGTCGGACTAGCGGGGGAGTGGAGACCCAGTACTTC
TRBV28	-	TRBJ2-2	TRBD1	CASSLYRTGGGELFF	TGTGCCAGCAGTTTATACCGTACAGGGGGCGGGGAGCTGTTTTTT
TRBV15	-	TRBJ2-7	TRBD2	CATRGPTSGRQYF	TGTGCCACCCGTGGGCCGACTAGCGGGAGGCAGTACTTC
TRBV28	few	TRBJ2-7	-	CASSLLTASYEQYF	TGTGCCAGCAGTTTGTTGACAGCTTCCTACGAGCAGTACTTC
TRBV5-1	-	TRBJ2-5	-	CASSRKGETQYF	TGCGCCAGCAGCCGTAAGGGGGAGACCCAGTACTTC
TRBV29-1	-	TRBJ2-7	TRBD1	CSVGGQGGNEQYF	TGCAGCGTCGGGGGACAGGGGGGCAACGAGCAGTACTTC
TRBV11-2	few	TRBJ2-3	-	CASTSSSTDTQYF	TGTGCCAGCACATCCTCTAGCACAGATACGCAGTATTTT
TRBV18	few	TRBJ2-7	TRBD2	CASSPFGTSGRQSYEQYF	TGTGCCAGCTCACCCTTCGGGACTAGCGGGAGGCAATCCTACGAGCAGTACTTC
TRBV27	-	TRBJ2-7	-	CASSLNRYEQYF	TGTGCCAGCAGTTTAAACCGCTACGAGCAGTACTTC
TRBV7-2	-	TRBJ2-3	TRBD2	CASSLESAGVGNTQYF	TGTGCCAGCAGCTTAGAGTCGGCGGGAGTGGGGAATACGCAGTATTTT
TRBV4-2	few	TRBJ2-5	TRBD1	CASSHIQGAEETQYF	TGTGCCAGCAGCCATATACAGGGGGCGGAAGAGACCCAGTACTTC
TRBV7-9	few	TRBJ2-4	-	CASSPRSNIQYF	TGTGCCAGCAGCCCACGCTCTAACATTCAGTACTTC
TRBV30	-	TRBJ1-5	-	CAWSPMGVSNQPQHF	TGTGCCTGGAGTCCCATGGGCGTTAGCAATCAGCCCCAGCATTTT
TRBV30	-	TRBJ2-3	TRBD1	CASETGVETDTQYF	TGTGCCTCGGAGACAGGGGTGGAGACAGATACGCAGTATTTT
TRBV30	many	TRBJ2-5	-	CAWSAYERAQYF	TGTGCCTGGAGTGCGTATGAGCGGGCCCAGTACTTC
TRBV6-4	-	TRBJ2-3	TRBD2	CASSDSGIAGKGDTQYF	TGTGCCAGCAGTGACTCCGGCATAGCGGGAAAGGGAGATACGCAGTATTTT
TRBV11-2	-	TRBJ2-4	TRBD1	CASSSLRGQLAKNIQYF	TGTGCCAGCAGCTCCTTGAGGGGACAGTTAGCCAAAAACATTCAGTACTTC